The present T cell receptor beta chain was sequenced within a study of early T cells in non-severe SARS-CoV-2 infection. For the study at large: Bulk RNA taken from unsorted whole blood was sequenced, leaving chains unpaired.

Individual cDNA molecules were tagged with unique molecular identifiers, the study reported. TCRdb called the 5' RACE reads again in MiXCR, with one record for every CDR3 protein. The sample yields about 68,000 distinct CDR3 sequences, roughly a tenth seen once. CDR1 SGHVS and CDR2 FNYEAQ come from the germline V gene. This CDR3 spans 18 amino acids. V shed 2 bases, J shed 5 bases, and the junction held 13 bases outside the gene matches. General observations from the study: Reliance on VDJdb matching favored anti-spike CD8 responses; private and CD4 specificities were missed.

This clonotype was counted ten times or more. Its antigen is unidentified. This chain uses TRBV7-6 with TRBJ2-7, with 12 bases lining up with TRBD2. This receptor was identified in an adult who was a healthcare worker with PCR-confirmed SARS-CoV-2 infection or an uninfected control (not recorded which). Sequenced material: whole blood. CDR3 in amino acids: CASSLLPGPSGRAHEQYF. The CDR3 DNA follows: TGTGCCAGCAGCTTACTCCCGGGGCCTAGCGGGAGGGCCCACGAGCAGTACTTC.